The TCR beta chain described here comes from a study of T cell responses to AZD1222 COVID-19 vaccine. TCRdb keeps only in-frame clones here, not all; method: immunoSEQ multiplex PCR. The table records roughly 150,000 clones, 85% to 95% of them present only once. CDR1 and CDR2 (germline): DFQATT, SNEGSKA (reference sequence). The CDR3 is made up of 12 amino acids. V was shortened by 3 bases and J by 5 bases, with 10 bases between the two germline ends. Material: peripheral blood, obtained on day 0 of AZD1222 vaccination. V is TRBV20-1 and J is TRBJ1-2; D not certain. This clonotype was obtained from an adult in good health. The CDR3 here is CSASRVGYGYTF. The DNA of the CDR3 is TGCAGTGCTAGTAGGGTGGGGTATGGCTACACCTTC.